The 8 T cell receptor beta chains presented below share a single source sample, sequenced in a study of T cell repertoires in cytomegalovirus infection. These TCRs are of unknown antigen specificity. Using its own MiXCR run on the reads, TCRdb lists one record per CDR3 protein. Seen here are hundreds of thousands of distinct CDR3 sequences, 33% observed once, and the top ten hold about 20%. Specimen: cultured PBMCs, collected from culture after CMV antigen stimulation. The receptors were gathered from a human donor in good health (CMV status not recorded). Some clones in this sample may be carry-over from other donors' samples.

This clonotype was detected only a few times. This chain connects TRBV7-2 to TRBJ2-6, with 8 bases matching TRBD2. V shed 5 bases and J 5 bases; nucleotides not matched to a gene: 5. The CDR3 is 15 residues long. Germline V gene data show CDR1 as SGHTA and CDR2 as FQGNSA. CDR3 coding DNA: TGTGCCAGCAGCCTCGGGGGGGCAAGGGCCAACGTCCTGACTTTC. This encodes CASSLGGARANVLTF. The variable domain in full, completed from reference TRBV7-2 and TRBJ2-6, reads GAGVSQSPSNKVTEKGKDVELRCDPISGHTALYWYRQSLGQGLEFLIYFQGNSAPDKSGLPSDRFSAERTGGSVSTLTIQRTQQEDSAVYLCASSLGGARANVLTFGAGSRLTVL.

This chain uses TRBV2 with TRBJ2-7, with 8 bases aligning to TRBD1. The CDR3 has 15 residues. Unmatched junction bases numbered 4, after V lost 1 base and J lost 2 bases. The germline V gene has CDR1 SNHLY and CDR2 FYNNEI. The DNA of the CDR3 is TGTGCCAGCAGTGAAGAGGGGGACAGGACCTACGAGCAGTACTTC. This encodes CASSEEGDRTYEQYF.

The rearrangement links TRBV2 to TRBJ2-7; 7 positions agree with TRBD1. The germline CDR1 and CDR2 sequences are SNHLY and FYNNEI. This CDR3 has 16 residues. V lost 3 bases to trimming and J lost 2 bases; unmatched junction nucleotides: 10. CDR3 nucleotide sequence: TGTGCCAGCAGTGACCCCAATTGGACAGGCACCTACGAGCAGTACTTC. Protein product: CASSDPNWTGTYEQYF.

The rearrangement uses TRBV7-2 and TRBJ2-2; unclear D gene. The CDR3 extends over 14 amino acids. V was cut by 3 bases and J by 2 bases, with 7 bases left in between. Germline V gene lookup returns CDR1 SGHTA and CDR2 FQGNSA. CDR3 sequence reads: CASSLWANTGELFF. CDR3 DNA: TGTGCCAGCAGCTTGTGGGCTAACACCGGGGAGCTGTTTTTT.

The sample holds a few counts of this clonotype. The chain joins TRBV4-3 to TRBJ1-1; D is uncertain. Germline values: CDR1 LGHNA, CDR2 YSLEER. The CDR3 sequence is 14 residues long. Trimming pared 0 bases from V and 1 base from J, leaving 6 bases between. The CDR3 loop is CASSQEVANTEAFF. DNA of the CDR3: TGCGCCAGCAGCCAAGAGGTAGCGAACACTGAAGCTTTCTTT.

This rearrangement joins TRBV20-1 to TRBJ2-6; 11 bases are a match to TRBD1. The J segment lost 1 base and the V segment lost 0 bases, leaving 8 bases of the junction unmatched. There are 19 residues in the CDR3. CDR1 is DFQATT, CDR2 SNEGSKA, per germline (reference sequence). The CDR3 loop reads CSARDKRGTGGSGANVLTF. The CDR3 nucleotides read TGCAGTGCTAGAGATAAACGCGGGACAGGGGGATCTGGGGCCAACGTCCTGACTTTC.

This rearrangement joins TRBV4-1 to TRBJ2-3, with 11 bases matching TRBD2. V was clipped by 3 bases and J by 0 bases; unmatched bases: 11. Germline CDR1 is MGHRA and CDR2 is YSYEKL. The CDR3 sequence is 19 residues long. The CDR3 sequence is CASSQYSGRVSGSTDTQYF. As DNA, the CDR3 is TGCGCCAGCAGCCAGTATAGCGGGAGGGTGTCTGGAAGCACAGATACGCAGTATTTT.

This clonotype has just a few counts. The chain combines TRBV7-9 with TRBJ1-2; tentative D call: TRBD1 (6 bases). Trimming took 8 bases from V and 3 from J, leaving 13 bases between them. The germline V gene has CDR1 SEHNR and CDR2 FQNEAQ (reference sequence). This CDR3 is built from 13 residues. The CDR3 region has the DNA TGTGCCAGCGCCATGGGACACGACTATGGCTACACCTTC. It codes for CASAMGHDYGYTF. The full variable domain, in which reference TRBV7-9 and TRBJ1-2 provide the parts outside the CDR3, is DTGVSQNPRHKITKRGQNVTFRCDPISEHNRLYWYRQTLGQGPEFLTYFQNEAQLEKSRLLSDRFSAERPKGSFSTLEIQRTEQGDSAMYLCASAMGHDYGYTFGSGTRLTVV.